This TCR beta chain was recovered during a study of blood T cell repertoires in COVID-19. Turning to the study itself: Nucleic acid was either cDNA or gDNA, and it came from T cells, B-cell-depleted T cells, or PBMCs.

Recruitment covered roughly 22 US areas and drew participants whose ages spanned about 18 to 95 years. Authors' analysis steps: The assay estimated nucleated cells by amplifying reference gene primers. This table comes from immunoSEQ multiplex PCR, and its TCRdb copy is limited to in-frame clones, with some not included. That table supplies the V and J calls and clone size; D and trimming were determined from the DNA. The table records approximately 210,000 clones, 81% of them present only once. The sequenced sample was PBMCs or T cells enriched from blood (not recorded which). This clonotype originated in a woman aged 45-65 years with acute COVID-19.

CDR3 DNA sequence: TGTGCCAGTAGTAAGTTAGGGGACACCGGGGAGCTGTTTTTT. The encoded protein is CASSKLGDTGELFF. The chain employs TRBV19 and TRBJ2-2; D might be TRBD1 (5 bases). The CDR3 spans 14 residues. Trimming took off 4 bases at V and 3 bases at J, with 9 bases between the two ends. Looked up from germline, CDR1 is LNHDA and CDR2 is SQIVND (reference sequence).